This T cell receptor beta chain originates from a study of CD8 T cells in ankylosing spondylitis. The study's findings and limits: Disease-linked clones were CD8+ and relatively rare in peripheral blood. Disease-associated clones were reportedly significantly overrepresented in matched ankylosing spondylitis synovial fluid. A TCR beta motif of several highly homologous variants seemed to mark ankylosing spondylitis blood. A subset of motif variants has previously been described in the synovial fluid and blood of reactive arthritis.

This clonotype was seen ten or more times. What it recognizes is unknown. Using quantitative 5'-RACE with molecular barcodes, the authors made TCR beta libraries. Each CDR3 protein is one row after TCRdb ran MiXCR on the 5' RACE reads. The profile covers approximately 520,000 distinct CDR3 sequences, with roughly 5% appearing a single time and under 4.5% taken by the ten largest. The CDR3 consists of 15 residues. V gave up 0 bases and J gave up 1 base, with 9 bases separating them. Germline loops: CDR1 ENHRY, CDR2 SYGVKD. The sample taken for sequencing was blood, either unsorted or a sorted T cell fraction (not recorded which). The V gene is TRBV10-3, the J gene TRBJ1-1; D might be TRBD1 (5 bases). This receptor was obtained from a male donor with ankylosing spondylitis. CDR3 sequence reads: CAISESGRANTEAFF. CDR3 bases: TGTGCCATCAGTGAGTCGGGCAGGGCGAACACTGAAGCTTTCTTT.